This T cell receptor beta chain was captured in a study of shared clonotypes between healthy human individuals. Deep level was the assay's run setting. Authors' analysis steps: Junction-only sequences without quality scores were provided by ImmunoSEQ, so filtering was different. Data came from immunoSEQ multiplex PCR; TCRdb stores just in-frame clones and leaves some out. V, J and clone size are those of that table, while D and trimming were read from the DNA. The table includes around 2.5 million clones, 80% to 95% detected once. The V gene end was trimmed by 6 bases and the J gene end by 4 bases; junction bases not matched to a gene: 3. Germline CDR1 is SEHNR and CDR2 is FQNEAQ (reference sequence). This CDR3 has 13 residues. With regard to this clone: Other DNA sequences in the same sample also yield this CDR3.

The sequenced sample was naive CD4+ T cells from PBMCs. Subset of the sample: CD45RA+ positively selected. The gene calls are TRBV7-9 and TRBJ2-5; 9 nucleotides align to TRBD1. The clonotype originates from a man aged 18 to 30 in good health. Some clones in this sample may be carry-over from other donors' samples. CDR3 loop: CASRGQGGETQYF. CDR3 in DNA: TGTGCCAGCAGGGGACAGGGCGGAGAGACCCAGTACTTC. Filled out from reference TRBV7-9 and TRBJ2-5, the complete variable domain reads DTGVSQNPRHKITKRGQNVTFRCDPISEHNRLYWYRQTLGQGPEFLTYFQNEAQLEKSRLLSDRFSAERPKGSFSTLEIQRTEQGDSAMYLCASRGQGGETQYFGPGTRLLVL.